These 27 T cell receptor beta chains came from one sample sequenced in a study of somatic mutations in cytotoxic T cells in rheumatoid arthritis. Clones were sequenced by immunoSEQ multiplex PCR, and TCRdb holds only the in-frame ones, with some missing. The sample lists roughly 20,000 clones, 75% to 90% occurring once. Sequencing was carried out using CD8+ T cells sorted from blood. Every receptor here comes from an adult with rheumatoid arthritis.

This chain joins TRBV4-1 and TRBJ1-2; TRBD1 is a possible D gene (6 bases). The CDR3 spans 15 residues. Germline V lookup: CDR1 MGHRA, CDR2 YSYEKL. V lost 0 bases and J lost 4, with 12 bases in between. CDR3 nucleotides: TGCGCCAGCAGCCAAGACGCAGGGGATATCTATGGCTACACCTTC. Translating it yields CASSQDAGDIYGYTF.

This clone has just a few counts. V usage is TRBV30 and J usage is TRBJ1-2, with TRBD1 matching 11 bases. Germline assignment: CDR1 GTSNPN and CDR2 SVGIG (reference sequence). CDR3 length equals 14 residues. The trim removed 6 bases at V and 12 bases at J, leaving 15 bases unmatched. CDR3 coding DNA: TGTGCCTGCCTAAGTACCGGGACAGGGGGTTATAACACCTTC. It encodes CACLSTGTGGYNTF.

The V call is TRBV19, the J call TRBJ2-7; D is unclear. Per germline, CDR1 LNHDA and CDR2 SQIVND (reference sequence). The CDR3 extends over 13 amino acids. V shed 5 bases and J shed 0 bases, with 8 bases lying between them. The DNA of the CDR3 is TGTGCCAGTAGTCGACGGAGCTCCTACGAGCAGTACTTC. Residues: CASSRRSSYEQYF.

This chain joins TRBV10-2 and TRBJ2-5, with TRBD1 as a possible D gene (6 bases). Germline values: CDR1 WSHSY, CDR2 SAAADI. This CDR3 has 14 amino acids. V was shortened by 1 base and J by 1 base, with 7 bases between the two germline ends. DNA for the CDR3: TGCGCCAGCAGTGAGTGGACAGTCCAAGAGACCCAGTACTTC. The encoded protein is CASSEWTVQETQYF.

This clone was detected only a few times. The rearrangement links TRBV11-2 to TRBJ2-1; TRBD2 aligns across 7 bases. This CDR3 has 15 residues. J was trimmed by 3 bases and V by 6 bases; bases with no gene match: 8. The germline CDR1 and CDR2 sequences are SGHAT and FQNNGV. CDR3 loop: CASSTSGEIYNEQFF. CDR3 nucleotides: TGTGCCAGCAGTACAAGCGGGGAGATCTACAATGAGCAGTTCTTC. Full variable domain (rest looked up from reference TRBV11-2 and TRBJ2-1): EAGVAQSPRYKIIEKRQSVAFWCNPISGHATLYWYQQILGQGPKLLIQFQNNGVVDDSQLPKDRFSAERLKGVDSTLKIQPAKLEDSAVYLCASSTSGEIYNEQFFGPGTRLTVL.

CDR3 nucleotide sequence: TGCGCCAGCAGCCAAGAGTCTGGGGCCCAATGGAGCTCCTATAATTCACCCCTCCACTTT. It encodes CASSQESGAQWSSYNSPLHF. The chain links TRBV4-1 to TRBJ1-6; possible D gene TRBD1, 5 bases. The germline V gene has CDR1 MGHRA and CDR2 YSYEKL. The CDR3 sequence is 20 residues long. Trimming removed 0 bases from V and 0 bases from J, with 18 bases in between.

The J gene is TRBJ1-5, the V gene TRBV27; maybe TRBD1 (6 bases). V dropped 5 bases and J dropped 1 base, with 15 bases sitting between them. Germline values: CDR1 MNHEY, CDR2 SMNVEV (reference sequence). CDR3 length: 16 amino acids. The CDR3 nucleotides read TGTGCCAGCAGTCCCCGAGGTAGGGGGAGCAATCAGCCCCAGCATTTT. Its translation: CASSPRGRGSNQPQHF.

The rearrangement links TRBV11-2 to TRBJ2-1; D is uncertain. V gave up 4 bases and J gave up 2 bases, with 6 bases separating them. Per the germline V gene, CDR1 is SGHAT and CDR2 is FQNNGV. The CDR3 has 13 residues. Here the CDR3 DNA reads TGTGCCAGCAGCTCGCGGACCTACAATGAGCAGTTCTTC. Protein: CASSSRTYNEQFF.

This clone was seen a few times. This rearrangement joins TRBV4-1 to TRBJ2-7, with 7 bases matching TRBD1. V gave up 0 bases and J gave up 5 bases; unmatched junction bases: 7. Germline V gene sequence: CDR1 MGHRA, CDR2 YSYEKL. This CDR3 comprises 15 residues. CDR3 amino acids: CASSQEEGARNEQYF. DNA of the CDR3: TGCGCCAGCAGCCAAGAAGAGGGGGCTAGGAACGAGCAGTACTTC.

The J gene is TRBJ1-2, the V gene TRBV6-1, with TRBD1 identical over 9 bases. V lost 11 bases to trimming and J lost 0 bases; unmatched junction nucleotides: 7. CDR3 length: 14 amino acids. The germline V gene encodes CDR1 MNHNS and CDR2 SASEGT. The CDR3 DNA reads TGTGCCGCCCGAGGGACAGGGCCTAACTATGGCTACACCTTC. It encodes CAARGTGPNYGYTF.

This sequence joins TRBV19 and TRBJ1-5; D is ambiguous. Germline CDR1 reads LNHDA; CDR2 reads SQIVND (reference sequence). The V gene lost 5 bases and the J gene lost 3 bases, with 8 bases spanning the gap. The CDR3 sequence is 13 residues long. CDR3 in DNA: TGTGCCAGTAGTCCTAAAAACAATCAGCCCCAGCATTTT. This codes for CASSPKNNQPQHF.

This chain links TRBV15 with TRBJ1-1, with unresolved D. V shed 4 bases and J shed 0 bases, with 18 bases lying between them. Germline CDR1 and CDR2: LNHNV and YYDKDF (reference sequence). This CDR3 spans 17 amino acids. DNA of the CDR3: TGTGCCACCAGCACCCCCCCCCGGGATTACATGAACACTGAAGCTTTCTTT. The encoded protein is CATSTPPRDYMNTEAFF.

V is TRBV5-1 and J is TRBJ2-1, with 9 nucleotides matching TRBD2. The V gene's germline CDR1 is SGHRS and CDR2 YFSETQ. Trimming removed 3 bases from V and 10 bases from J; junction bases left unmatched: 8. The CDR3 length is 14 residues. For the CDR3, the DNA is TGCGCCAGCAGCTCTAGCGGGGCCTACAGGGAGCAGTTCTTC. As protein: CASSSSGAYREQFF. The full variable domain, its missing parts supplied by reference TRBV5-1 and TRBJ2-1, is KAGVTQTPRYLIKTRGQQVTLSCSPISGHRSVSWYQQTPGQGLQFLFEYFSETQRNKGNFPGRFSGRQFSNSRSEMNVSTLELGDSALYLCASSSSGAYREQFFGPGTRLTVL.

V gene TRBV11-1 combines with J gene TRBJ2-5; 7 bases match TRBD2. The germline V gene encodes CDR1 SGHAT and CDR2 FQDESV (reference sequence). CDR3 length: 17 residues. Trimming took 4 bases from V and 5 from J; bases not matched to a gene: 16. As DNA, the CDR3 is TGTGCCAGCAGCTCGGGTCTAGCGGAACCTCGCTCGGAGACCCAGTACTTC. Translated, it gives CASSSGLAEPRSETQYF.

V usage is TRBV9 and J usage is TRBJ2-1; TRBD2 matches at 15 bases. With V trimmed by 4 bases and J by 7 bases, 18 bases remained unmatched. Germline loops: CDR1 SGDLS, CDR2 YYNGEE. This CDR3 has 20 amino acids. CDR3 in DNA: TGTGCCAGCAGCCCCCCTCCGGGACTAGCGGGGGGCCCAGGGGGGAATGAGCAGTTCTTC. Translating gives CASSPPPGLAGGPGGNEQFF.

The rearrangement uses TRBV27 and TRBJ2-7; the match to TRBD1 covers 8 bases. The ends lost 4 bases at V and 6 bases at J; junction bases unmatched: 5. CDR3 size: 13 residues. Germline V CDR1 and CDR2: MNHEY, SMNVEV (reference sequence). Written as DNA, the CDR3 is TGTGCCAGCAGTTCGGACAGGGAGTTCGAGCAGTACTTC. This encodes CASSSDREFEQYF.

This sequence joins TRBV2 and TRBJ1-2, with TRBD1 as a possible D gene (6 bases). The V end was cut by 6 bases, the J end by 1 base, with 12 bases between. The CDR3 spans 14 residues. The germline V gene encodes CDR1 SNHLY and CDR2 FYNNEI. This CDR3 is CASRGTGLNYGYTF. In nucleotides, the CDR3 is TGTGCCAGCAGGGGAACAGGGCTTAACTATGGCTACACCTTC.

The chain joins TRBV7-9 to TRBJ1-5; 12 positions match TRBD1. Germline V gene lookup returns CDR1 SEHNR and CDR2 FQNEAQ (reference sequence). V was clipped by 1 base and J by 2 bases; unmatched bases: 9. The CDR3 runs 19 residues. The CDR3 here is CASSLEGGTGGIGNQPQHF. Written as DNA, the CDR3 is TGTGCCAGCAGCTTAGAGGGCGGGACAGGGGGCATCGGCAATCAGCCCCAGCATTTT.

The J gene is TRBJ2-1, the V gene TRBV6-1; D gene uncertain. Germline V gene lookup returns CDR1 MNHNS and CDR2 SASEGT. V lost 6 bases and J lost 5, with 11 bases in between. The CDR3 runs 13 residues. CDR3 bases: TGTGCCAGCAGCTTTAGAGAACACAATGAGCAGTTCTTC. This translates into CASSFREHNEQFF.

This clone is a singleton in its sample. This chain links TRBV30 with TRBJ1-5, with unresolved D. V lost 2 bases to trimming and J lost 0 bases, with 8 bases between them. Germline loops: CDR1 GTSNPN, CDR2 SVGIG (reference sequence). This CDR3 is 14 amino acids long. CDR3 nucleotides: TGTGCCTGGAGTTCAGTCCATAGCAATCAGCCCCAGCATTTT. Translating gives CAWSSVHSNQPQHF.

This chain uses TRBV2 with TRBJ1-6; D perhaps matches TRBD1 (5 bases). CDR1 and CDR2 (germline): SNHLY, FYNNEI. Trimming removed 2 bases from V and 3 bases from J, with 5 bases in between. The CDR3 length is 14 residues. The chain's CDR3 is CASSETGYNSPLHF. CDR3 bases: TGTGCCAGCAGTGAAACAGGCTATAATTCACCCCTCCACTTT. Complete variable domain (other parts from reference TRBV2 and TRBJ1-6): EPEVTQTPSHQVTQMGQEVILRCVPISNHLYFYWYRQILGQKVEFLVSFYNNEISEKSEIFDDQFSVERPDGSNFTLKIRSTKLEDSAMYFCASSETGYNSPLHFGNGTRLTVT.

The chain joins TRBV14 to TRBJ2-3; D is perhaps TRBD2 (5 bases). CDR1 SGHDN and CDR2 FVKESK come from the germline V gene. CDR3 length: 16 amino acids. V lost 3 bases to trimming and J lost 0 bases, with 13 bases between them. This chain's CDR3 is CASSHGPGISTDTQYF. In DNA form, the CDR3 reads TGTGCCAGCAGCCACGGTCCGGGGATTAGCACAGATACGCAGTATTTT.

This clone was counted once. J is TRBJ2-5 and V is TRBV5-6, with D possibly being TRBD1 or TRBD2 (6 bases each). The CDR3 contains 13 residues. Per germline, CDR1 SGHDT and CDR2 YYEEEE. The ends were cut back, 2 bases at V and 4 bases at J, with 9 bases in the middle. The CDR3: CASSFGGLETQYF. The CDR3 DNA follows: TGTGCCAGCAGCTTTGGGGGGCTAGAGACCCAGTACTTC.

V gene TRBV7-6 combines with J gene TRBJ1-1; 7 bases line up with TRBD1. V lost 1 base to trimming and J lost 1 base; unmatched junction nucleotides: 6. Germline CDR1 SGHVS, CDR2 FNYEAQ. There are 16 residues in the CDR3. The CDR3 nucleotides are TGTGCCAGCAGCTTAGAAATCCAGGGGGGGAACACTGAAGCTTTCTTT. Translating gives CASSLEIQGGNTEAFF.

The chain is built from TRBV19 and TRBJ1-3; D is unresolved. Germline-derived CDR1 and CDR2 are LNHDA and SQIVND (reference sequence). The germline V and J ends were trimmed by 1 base and 4 bases, with 5 bases remaining between them. The CDR3 contains 13 residues. The CDR3 sequence: CASSIGNGNTIYF. Here the CDR3 DNA reads TGTGCCAGTAGTATAGGAAACGGAAACACCATATATTTT.

V is TRBV5-1 and J is TRBJ1-5, with a weak D call TRBD1 (5 bases). This CDR3 is 15 amino acids long. The V end was cut by 0 bases, the J end by 1 base, with 8 bases between. Looked up from germline, CDR1 is SGHRS and CDR2 is YFSETQ. The CDR3 protein is CASSLGRGSNQPQHF. The CDR3 DNA follows: TGCGCCAGCAGCTTGGGTAGGGGAAGCAATCAGCCCCAGCATTTT.

This clone was seen only a few times. The CDR3 DNA follows: TGTGCCTGGAGTGCTGGAGGGGCCAGCACCGGGGAGCTGTTTTTT. Protein: CAWSAGGASTGELFF. The chain couples TRBV30 to TRBJ2-2; tentative D call: TRBD2 (6 bases). The CDR3 consists of 15 residues. V shed 1 base and J shed 4 bases, with 13 bases lying between them. Germline values: CDR1 GTSNPN, CDR2 SVGIG (reference sequence).